This T cell receptor beta chain is drawn from a study of T cells in women clearing cervical HPV infection. Broader study findings: Combining TCR richness with V gene abundances gave roughly 0.88 AUC. Each sample's T-cell count was unknown, possibly confounding richness.

Sequencing was performed with immunoSEQ multiplex PCR; in TCRdb, only in-frame clones are kept and a portion is missing. There are some 21,000 clones in the sample, with more than 5% held by the top ten. With respect to this clone: The antigen is undetermined.

The sample consisted of blood buffy coat. This receptor was taken from a woman between 18 and 70 years old with a cervical HPV16 infection that either progressed to CIN3+ or cleared (not recorded which).

The part of the CDR3 DNA that was read is TGTGCCAGCAGCCAAGTTAACGGCCTCGGGGGCTCCTACGAG. Its protein is CASSQVNGLGGSYE. The entire CDR3 protein is CASSQVNGLGGSYEQYF. The rearrangement links TRBV14 to TRBJ2-7, with a tentative D call TRBD2 (6 bases). The CDR3 extends 3 residues past the end of the read, so its final part is completed from the germline J gene. This CDR3 is 17 amino acids long. V shed 1 base and J shed 0 bases, with 16 bases lying between them. Germline values: CDR1 SGHDN, CDR2 FVKESK. Supplemented by reference TRBV14 and TRBJ2-7, the full variable domain reads EAGVTQFPSHSVIEKGQTVTLRCDPISGHDNLYWYRRVMGKEIKFLLHFVKESKQDESGMPNNRFLAERTGGTYSTLKVQPAELEDSGVYFCASSQVNGLGGSYEQYFGPGTRLTVT.